Each of the 8 T cell receptor beta chains below was sequenced from the same sample in a study of human T cells and chemical hapten exposure. TCRdb redid the calling of the RACE reads with MiXCR, one entry per CDR3 protein. The sample includes approximately 90,000 distinct CDR3 sequences, approximately 9% seen only once; the top ten take about 3.1%. Time point given: healthy volunteer bleed at 2 weeks. The template was total RNA from unfractionated whole blood. Sequencing was performed on whole blood. These receptor sequences come from a female donor in good health. Some clones in this sample may be carry-over from other donors' samples.

This clonotype has more than one count but fewer than ten. The rearrangement uses TRBV5-6 and TRBJ1-5, with 11 positions matching TRBD1. Trimming removed 2 bases from V and 0 bases from J; junction bases left unmatched: 4. The CDR3 is 17 residues long. CDR1 is SGHDT, CDR2 YYEEEE, per germline. CDR3 region: CASSFGQGAYSNQPQHF. DNA for the CDR3: TGTGCCAGCAGCTTCGGACAGGGGGCCTATAGCAATCAGCCCCAGCATTTT. Combining the CDR3 with reference TRBV5-6 and TRBJ1-5 gives the whole variable domain DAGVTQSPTHLIKTRGQQVTLRCSPKSGHDTVSWYQQALGQGPQFIFQYYEEEERQRGNFPDRFSGHQFPNYSSELNVNALLLGDSALYLCASSFGQGAYSNQPQHFGDGTRLSIL.

This clonotype was seen ten or more times. The V and J genes are TRBV28 and TRBJ2-3; 10 bases map to TRBD1. The V gene's germline CDR1 is MDHEN and CDR2 SYDVKM. V shed 5 bases, J shed 2 bases, and the junction held 4 bases outside the gene matches. The CDR3 length is 15 residues. Here the CDR3 DNA reads TGTGCCAGCAGTACCGGGACAGGGGCCACAGATACGCAGTATTTT. Translation: CASSTGTGATDTQYF.

This chain uses TRBV10-3 with TRBJ2-7, with 8 bases lining up with TRBD1. Germline-derived CDR1 and CDR2 are ENHRY and SYGVKD. Trimming removed 0 bases from V and 6 bases from J; junction bases left unmatched: 13. The CDR3 contains 17 residues. CDR3 DNA sequence: TGTGCCATCAGTGAGTCGTTTCTCAGGACAGGGTATCGCGAGCAGTACTTC. This codes for CAISESFLRTGYREQYF.

This clonotype was observed a few times. The rearrangement links TRBV28 to TRBJ1-1, with D possibly being TRBD1 (6 bases). In germline, CDR1 is MDHEN, CDR2 SYDVKM. The germline V and J ends were trimmed by 6 bases and 4 bases, with 18 bases remaining between them. The CDR3 is 15 residues long. CDR3 DNA: TGTGCCAGCAGCCCAGGGACACCCTCGGGCACTGAAGCTTTCTTT. Translated, it gives CASSPGTPSGTEAFF.

This clonotype was observed a handful of times. The rearrangement uses TRBV20-1 and TRBJ2-1, with 7 bases aligning to TRBD1. V gave up 3 bases and J gave up 7 bases; unmatched junction bases: 9. The CDR3 is 14 residues long. Germline assignment: CDR1 DFQATT and CDR2 SNEGSKA (reference sequence). CDR3 residues: CSARPGQIKNEQFF. The CDR3, as DNA: TGCAGTGCTAGGCCGGGACAGATCAAAAATGAGCAGTTCTTC.

This clonotype was seen repeatedly, ten times or more. The chain carries TRBV2 and TRBJ1-2; no reliable D call. The CDR3 extends over 14 amino acids. The germline CDR1 and CDR2 sequences are SNHLY and FYNNEI. Trimming removed 4 bases at V and 9 bases at J, with 18 bases between. CDR3 loop: CASSGRETTYRYTF. The DNA of the CDR3 is TGTGCCAGCAGTGGGAGGGAAACCACATATCGCTACACCTTC.

This clonotype was seen more than once but under ten times. Here the CDR3 DNA reads TGCGCCAGCAGCCTCCTCACCACTAGCAGGGGGTCCAAAAACATTCAGTACTTC. It is translated as CASSLLTTSRGSKNIQYF. The J gene is TRBJ2-4, the V gene TRBV5-1, with D maybe TRBD1 (7 bases). This CDR3 has 18 amino acids. V gave up 4 bases and J gave up 2 bases, with 22 bases separating them. Germline CDR1 is SGHRS and CDR2 is YFSETQ.

This clonotype showed up many times. The gene calls are TRBV14 and TRBJ2-3; maybe TRBD1 (5 bases). With 0 bases removed from V and 10 bases from J, the gap between germline ends came to 14 bases. The CDR3 loop spans 14 amino acids. Germline assignment: CDR1 SGHDN and CDR2 FVKESK. The CDR3 loop reads CASSQDRVSLPQYF. The CDR3 nucleotides are TGTGCCAGCAGCCAAGACAGGGTATCCCTCCCGCAGTATTTT.